The clone carrying this T cell receptor (beta chain) was picked up one time. These data come from a study of shared clonotypes between healthy human individuals. After removal of 4 bases from V and 8 bases from J, the junction contained 10 bases not matched to a gene. Germline-derived CDR1 and CDR2 are KGHSY and FQNENV. This CDR3 region has 14 residues. Data came from immunoSEQ multiplex PCR; TCRdb stores just in-frame clones and leaves some out. Found here are about 980,000 clones, 70% to 85% of them singletons; the top ten hold roughly 1.5%. The rearrangement joins TRBV16 to TRBJ1-2, with TRBD1 matching over 7 bases. The origin of this receptor is a young man in good health. The sequencing input was memory CD4+ T cells sorted from blood. Noted subset: CD45RA-negative fraction. The DNA for the CDR3 is TGTGCCAGCAGCCCCGGGACAGCAGTTGGGGGCTACACCTTC. Amino acids: CASSPGTAVGGYTF.